The T cell receptor (beta chain) described here comes from a study of T-cell memory formation after mild COVID-19. Study as a whole: The study found TCR clusters largely donor specific.

This clonotype was counted only a few times. What it binds is unknown. MiXCR was run by TCRdb on the 5' RACE reads, yielding one entry per CDR3 protein. The sample lists roughly 120,000 distinct CDR3 sequences; approximately 21% were seen once. Study-wide results and limits: In pre-infection memory, a portion of responding clones appeared, which suggested that cross-reactive memory joined. Contracting clones, day 15 to 85, had balanced CD4/CD8, and later expanders favored CD4+. CM and EM subsets held most contracting CD4+ clones; EMRA held CD8+ ones.

V was clipped by 3 bases and J by 10 bases, with 16 bases between them. The germline V gene encodes CDR1 LGHNA and CDR2 YSLEER. The CDR3 consists of 14 residues. The chain couples TRBV4-3 to TRBJ2-1; D is unclear. Sequencing was done on a sample of PBMCs or a T cell subset sorted from them (not recorded which). This receptor was taken from a man between 18 and 35 years old who had mild COVID-19 (a few samples of this study predate the infection). Cell type and time point are not known. The CDR3 DNA sequence: TGCGCCAGCAGCCAGGGGTTAGGCGTCGGGGAGCAGTTCTTC. Protein product: CASSQGLGVGEQFF.